These 27 T cell receptor beta chains originate from one sample sequenced in a study of cytomegalovirus exposure and HLA in healthy donors. Primers included in the PCR were 60 Vbeta and 13 Jbeta primers. Clones were sequenced by immunoSEQ multiplex PCR, and TCRdb holds only the in-frame ones, with some missing. The sample holds some 77,000 clones, approximately 80% seen once. Sample: PBMCs. The receptor set was obtained from a woman aged 45-65 years in good health and CMV-seropositive.

In the case of this clone: An end of the junction does not agree with germline; a read error may underlie this. The chain couples TRBV19 to TRBJ1-6; tentative D call: TRBD1 (6 bases). CDR3 length: 15 amino acids. Germline assignment: CDR1 LNHDA and CDR2 SQIVND (reference sequence). The CDR3 DNA reads TGTGCCAGTAGGATAGACAGGTCCGTGAATTCACCCCTCCACTTT. Its protein is CASRIDRSVNSPLHF.

The chain recombines TRBV7-9 with TRBJ2-7; D is possibly TRBD1 (7 bases). V was trimmed by 8 bases and J by 4 bases, leaving 21 bases between them. CDR3 size: 15 residues. CDR1 is SEHNR, CDR2 FQNEAQ, per germline (reference sequence). CDR3 coding DNA: TGTGCCAGCTGTCCGGGCGGGACAGCCTCGTACGAGCAGTACTTC. Its translation is CASCPGGTASYEQYF.

The table lists this clone with a count of one. The chain combines TRBV7-9 with TRBJ1-5; D remains unclear. Trimming took off 5 bases at V and 2 bases at J, with 10 bases between the two ends. The CDR3 contains 14 residues. Germline values: CDR1 SEHNR, CDR2 FQNEAQ (reference sequence). CDR3 protein: CASSKVVGNQPQHF. CDR3 coding DNA: TGTGCCAGCAGCAAAGTTGTAGGCAATCAGCCCCAGCATTTT.

This sequence joins TRBV6-5 and TRBJ2-3; no definite D call. The germline gives CDR1 MNHEY, CDR2 SVGAGI. The CDR3 is 12 residues long. Trimming took 0 bases from V and 6 from J, leaving 4 bases between them. The CDR3 loop is CASSYSSDTQYF. As DNA, the CDR3 is TGTGCCAGCAGTTACTCTAGCGATACGCAGTATTTT.

This clone was counted once. This sequence joins TRBV19 and TRBJ1-4; TRBD1 matches 7 bases. CDR1 and CDR2 (germline): LNHDA, SQIVND (reference sequence). CDR3 size: 13 residues. V lost 5 bases, J lost 10 bases, and 7 bases stayed unmatched. The CDR3 DNA is TGTGCCAGTAGTGGACCGGGACAGACAAAACTGTTTTTT. This codes for CASSGPGQTKLFF. The variable domain in full, with the rest retrieved from reference TRBV19 and TRBJ1-4, is DGGITQSPKYLFRKEGQNVTLSCEQNLNHDAMYWYRQDPGQGLRLIYYSQIVNDFQKGDIAEGYSVSREKKESFPLTVTSAQKNPTAFYLCASSGPGQTKLFFGSGTQLSVL.

This clone showed up just a few times. The chain is built from TRBV2 and TRBJ1-5, with a weak D call TRBD1 (5 bases). The CDR3 loop spans 14 amino acids. V gave up 5 bases and J gave up 11 bases, with 19 bases separating them. CDR1 and CDR2 from the germline V gene are SNHLY and FYNNEI. The CDR3 region is CASSTGADGESQHF. For the CDR3, the DNA is TGTGCCAGCAGTACTGGGGCCGACGGTGAGTCCCAGCATTTT. Full variable domain (remainder filled in from reference TRBV2 and TRBJ1-5): EPEVTQTPSHQVTQMGQEVILRCVPISNHLYFYWYRQILGQKVEFLVSFYNNEISEKSEIFDDQFSVERPDGSNFTLKIRSTKLEDSAMYFCASSTGADGESQHFGDGTRLSIL.

The chain has TRBV6-5 and TRBJ1-1, with TRBD1 identical over 7 bases. V was pared by 6 bases and J by 2 bases, with 3 bases of the junction left unmatched. The germline gives CDR1 MNHEY, CDR2 SVGAGI. The CDR3 consists of 13 residues. In DNA form, the CDR3 reads TGTGCCAGCAGGGGGGACAGCAACACTGAAGCTTTCTTT. This gives the protein CASRGDSNTEAFF.

The rearrangement uses TRBV2 and TRBJ1-5; 10 nucleotides line up with TRBD1. CDR3 size: 15 residues. The V gene end was trimmed by 8 bases and the J gene end by 2 bases; junction bases not matched to a gene: 6. Germline CDR1 and CDR2: SNHLY and FYNNEI. The CDR3 DNA reads TGTGCCAGCTCCCCCGGGACAGGGGGCAATCAGCCCCAGCATTTT. It translates to CASSPGTGGNQPQHF.

This chain joins TRBV30 and TRBJ2-2, with 7 bases aligning to TRBD2. V lost 0 bases and J lost 4; bases outside the gene matches: 17. CDR1 is GTSNPN and CDR2 is SVGIG in the germline V gene (reference sequence). This CDR3 has 19 amino acids. CDR3 coding DNA: TGTGCCTGGAGTGTAATTCCCCAAGCGGGACGTACGAGCACCGGGGAGCTGTTTTTT. The encoded protein is CAWSVIPQAGRTSTGELFF.

This chain connects TRBV11-3 to TRBJ2-7, with 10 bases fitting TRBD2. This CDR3 contains 15 residues. Germline CDR1 and CDR2: SGHNT and YENEEA. V was pared by 5 bases and J by 2 bases, with 6 bases of the junction left unmatched. CDR3 amino acids: CASSLSGGSPYEQYF. The CDR3 DNA reads as TGTGCCAGCAGCCTTAGCGGGGGGTCCCCCTACGAGCAGTACTTC.

This chain connects TRBV5-6 to TRBJ2-7; a weak D match, TRBD1 (5 bases). Germline CDR1 reads SGHDT; CDR2 reads YYEEEE. The CDR3 has 13 amino acids. V lost 2 bases and J 5 bases, leaving 11 bases between the germline ends. CDR3 sequence: CASSFTGTHEQYF. In nucleotides, the CDR3 is TGTGCCAGCAGCTTCACAGGCACCCACGAGCAGTACTTC. Full variable domain (missing parts from reference TRBV5-6 and TRBJ2-7): DAGVTQSPTHLIKTRGQQVTLRCSPKSGHDTVSWYQQALGQGPQFIFQYYEEEERQRGNFPDRFSGHQFPNYSSELNVNALLLGDSALYLCASSFTGTHEQYFGPGTRLTVT.

The J gene is TRBJ2-3, the V gene TRBV11-3; 15 bases are shared with TRBD2. Germline loops: CDR1 SGHNT, CDR2 YENEEA. V shed 3 bases, J shed 0 bases, and the junction held 7 bases outside the gene matches. CDR3 size: 19 residues. The CDR3 protein is CASSFSGTSGRISTDTQYF. The DNA for the CDR3 is TGTGCCAGCAGCTTTTCCGGGACTAGCGGGAGGATCAGCACAGATACGCAGTATTTT.

CDR3 bases: TGTGCCAGCAGCTTAGGTTCCGGAGGTAATGAAAAACTGTTTTTT. Its translation is CASSLGSGGNEKLFF. The genes are TRBV11-3 and TRBJ1-4; D remains unclear. The CDR3 has 15 residues. Trimming stripped 1 base from V and 4 bases from J, with 10 bases between. CDR1 and CDR2 from the germline V gene are SGHNT and YENEEA.

DNA of the CDR3: TGTGCCAGCAGACCTCCGGGACAGGGGCCCGAGTGGTTCTTC. Encoded protein: CASRPPGQGPEWFF. The rearrangement uses TRBV6-5 and TRBJ2-1; 10 bases are shared with TRBD1. The germline V gene has CDR1 MNHEY and CDR2 SVGAGI. V shed 6 bases and J 15 bases; nucleotides not matched to a gene: 14. The CDR3 loop spans 14 amino acids.

A remark on this clone: An end of the junction does not agree with germline; a read error may underlie this. The chain uses TRBV7-9 and TRBJ1-2; D gene uncertain. Germline lookup yields CDR1 SEHNR and CDR2 FQNEAQ (reference sequence). The CDR3 length is 12 residues. This CDR3 is CSSSASGYGYTF. The CDR3 DNA sequence: TGTTCCAGCAGCGCTAGCGGCTATGGCTACACCTTC.

V gene TRBV13 combines with J gene TRBJ2-5; 7 nucleotides align to TRBD1. The CDR3 extends over 13 amino acids. Germline assignment: CDR1 PRHDT and CDR2 FYEKMQ (reference sequence). Trimming at V came to 4 bases and at J to 4 bases, leaving 3 bases not matched to a gene. In DNA form, the CDR3 reads TGTGCCAGCAGCTGGGGACAGCTAGAGACCCAGTACTTC. It yields the protein CASSWGQLETQYF.

V and J are TRBV30 and TRBJ1-4, with a weak D call TRBD1 (5 bases). Deletions cut 4 bases from V and 8 bases from J, with 14 bases between. This CDR3 is 13 amino acids long. Germline loops: CDR1 GTSNPN, CDR2 SVGIG (reference sequence). CDR3 nucleotides: TGTGCCTGGAACGGACATAAGGGCGAAAAACTGTTTTTT. Its protein product is CAWNGHKGEKLFF.

The V gene is TRBV5-6, the J gene TRBJ2-2, with D tentatively TRBD1 (6 bases). The CDR3 has 17 amino acids. Germline V CDR1 and CDR2: SGHDT, YYEEEE. Trimming pared 3 bases from V and 5 bases from J, leaving 20 bases between. The CDR3 DNA reads as TGTGCCAGCAGCTCGGTGTCCACAGGGTTGAGGACCGGGGAGCTGTTTTTT. It encodes CASSSVSTGLRTGELFF.

V gene TRBV2 combines with J gene TRBJ2-7, with TRBD2 matching over 14 bases. This CDR3 region has 17 residues. From germline, CDR1 is SNHLY and CDR2 FYNNEI. V was pared by 0 bases and J by 7 bases, with 8 bases of the junction left unmatched. CDR3: CASSEALRLAGGLEQYV. The CDR3 nucleotides read TGTGCCAGCAGTGAAGCCCTGCGACTAGCGGGAGGGCTGGAGCAGTACGTC.

J is TRBJ1-4 and V is TRBV19, with 7 bases fitting TRBD1. CDR3 length: 13 residues. The V gene end was trimmed by 5 bases and the J gene end by 5 bases; junction bases not matched to a gene: 2. CDR1 is LNHDA, CDR2 SQIVND, per germline (reference sequence). CDR3 sequence (DNA): TGTGCCAGTAGTCGACAGGGAAATGAAAAACTGTTTTTT. Protein product: CASSRQGNEKLFF.

This clone was picked up a small number of times. This chain links TRBV19 with TRBJ1-2, with no clear D. CDR1 LNHDA and CDR2 SQIVND come from the germline V gene (reference sequence). The CDR3 covers 13 residues. Trimming stripped 6 bases from V and 3 bases from J, with 11 bases between. The CDR3 coding sequence is TGTGCCAGTAGGCGGGGTAAGGACTATGGCTACACCTTC. Protein sequence: CASRRGKDYGYTF.

This clone was seen only once. The genes are TRBV7-3 and TRBJ2-3; 8 bases map to TRBD1. CDR1 and CDR2 from the germline V gene are SGHTA and FQGTGA. This CDR3 is 14 amino acids long. Trimming cost V 5 bases and J 3 bases; bases outside gene matches: 4. The CDR3 sequence: CASSTGQGTDTQYF. CDR3 sequence (DNA): TGTGCCAGCAGCACCGGACAGGGAACAGATACGCAGTATTTT.

V and J are TRBV6-5 and TRBJ2-7; D is uncertain. Germline V gene lookup returns CDR1 MNHEY and CDR2 SVGAGI. Trimming left V 5 bases short and J 0 bases short, with 11 bases between. The CDR3 loop spans 14 amino acids. CDR3 DNA sequence: TGTGCCAGCAGTCCCAGGTTTTCCTCCTACGAGCAGTACTTC. It specifies CASSPRFSSYEQYF.

The V and J genes are TRBV6-4 and TRBJ2-1; TRBD2 matches 11 bases. J gave up 5 bases and V 6 bases, and 6 bases lay outside the gene matches. The CDR3 is 15 residues long. Germline assignment: CDR1 MRHNA and CDR2 SNTAGT. CDR3 coding DNA: TGTGCCAGCAGCGTAGCGGGGGGGACTAACAATGAGCAGTTCTTC. Encoded protein: CASSVAGGTNNEQFF.

The gene calls are TRBV10-3 and TRBJ2-3; no definite D call. Trimming left V 6 bases short and J 4 bases short, with 8 bases between. The CDR3 is 12 residues long. Germline V lookup: CDR1 ENHRY, CDR2 SYGVKD. The CDR3 nucleotides are TGTGCCATCAGCTCCCCGGCAGATACGCAGTATTTT. Amino acid sequence: CAISSPADTQYF.

The rearrangement links TRBV19 to TRBJ2-3; no reliable D call. The CDR3 has 15 amino acids. Trimming stripped 5 bases from V and 2 bases from J, with 14 bases between. Looked up from germline, CDR1 is LNHDA and CDR2 is SQIVND (reference sequence). CDR3 in amino acids: CASSFGPGNTDTQYF. The CDR3 DNA reads TGTGCCAGTAGTTTTGGGCCAGGAAACACAGATACGCAGTATTTT.

This clone was picked up a small number of times. The chain couples TRBV6-5 to TRBJ2-7; 11 nucleotides agree with TRBD1. This CDR3 is built from 14 residues. CDR1 is MNHEY, CDR2 SVGAGI, per germline. V gave up 7 bases and J gave up 1 base; unmatched junction bases: 3. The CDR3 DNA follows: TGTGCCAGCACCGGGACAGGGGGATCCTACGAGCAGTACTTC. It codes for CASTGTGGSYEQYF.